Described below is a single TCR beta chain sequence and its context. The data were obtained in a study of blood T cell repertoires in COVID-19. This CDR3 region has 18 residues. The V end was cut by 0 bases, the J end by 0 bases, with 12 bases between. The germline gives CDR1 SGHTA, CDR2 FQGTGA. The table came from immunoSEQ multiplex PCR; TCRdb's copy has only in-frame clones and leaves some out. The sample carries fewer than 95,000 clones, under 80% recorded once. The source is a man in his 70s with COVID-19, enrolled during active disease. Sequencing was done on a sample of peripheral blood. The genes are TRBV7-3 and TRBJ2-6, with TRBD1 as a possible D gene (5 bases). CDR3 loop: CASSLTSRGLSGANVLTF. The CDR3, as DNA: TGTGCCAGCAGCTTAACGTCAAGGGGCCTCTCTGGGGCCAACGTCCTGACTTTC.